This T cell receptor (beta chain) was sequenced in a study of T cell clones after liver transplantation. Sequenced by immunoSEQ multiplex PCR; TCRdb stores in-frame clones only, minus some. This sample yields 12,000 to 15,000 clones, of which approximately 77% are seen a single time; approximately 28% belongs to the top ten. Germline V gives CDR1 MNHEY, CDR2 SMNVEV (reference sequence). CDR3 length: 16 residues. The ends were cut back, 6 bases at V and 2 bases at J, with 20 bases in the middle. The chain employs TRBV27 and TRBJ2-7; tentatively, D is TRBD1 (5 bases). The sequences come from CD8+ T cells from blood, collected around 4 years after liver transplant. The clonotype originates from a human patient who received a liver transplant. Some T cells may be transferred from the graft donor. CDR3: CASRYKFQGLAYEQYF. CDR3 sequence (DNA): TGTGCCAGCAGATACAAATTTCAGGGCCTCGCCTACGAGCAGTACTTC.